Reported below is one TCR beta chain. This CDR3 spans 13 amino acids. In germline, CDR1 is MDHEN, CDR2 SYDVKM. V was cut by 10 bases and J by 4 bases, with 13 bases left in between. The sample is drawn from a study of technical replicates of blood from a few donors. TCRdb's table, derived via immunoSEQ multiplex PCR, lists solely in-frame clones and lacks some. The table includes under 85,000 clones, more than 85% detected once. Sequenced material: T cells isolated from PBMCs. The chain combines TRBV28 with TRBJ2-2; D remains unclear. The clonotype originates from a human donor in good health. CDR3 nucleotides: TGTGCCACCCGGGTGGCGGCCACCGGGGAGCTGTTTTTT. This sequence encodes CATRVAATGELFF.